A selection of T cell receptor beta chains follows, all from one sample in a study of breast tumors, draining lymph nodes, adjacent tissues. TCRdb called the multiplex PCR reads again in MiXCR, with one record for every CDR3 protein. The profile covers around 190,000 distinct CDR3 sequences, with approximately 30% appearing a single time and approximately 4.3% taken by the ten largest. Specimen: axillary lymph node tissue. These receptor sequences come from a female donor with breast cancer. Some clones in this sample may be carry-over from other donors' samples. The CDR3 runs from the conserved cysteine through the conserved F or W. D genes are given only for firm matches.

V gene	J gene	D gene	CDR3 protein
TRBV12-3/TRBV12-4	TRBJ1-5	NA	CASSLRLSNQPQHF
TRBV14	TRBJ1-2	NA	CASSSDSAYGYTF
TRBV2	TRBJ2-6	TRBD1	CASSFTGGRGANVLTF
TRBV9	TRBJ1-5	NA	CASSVSGNNQPQHF
TRBV6-4	TRBJ2-1	TRBD2	CASSEIAVSGGGNEQFF
TRBV19	TRBJ1-1	TRBD1	CASRGQFMNTEAFF
TRBV9	TRBJ2-2	NA	CASSVGTTSGELFF
TRBV11-2	TRBJ2-1	TRBD2	CASSTPLAAERGEQFF
TRBV19	TRBJ1-4	TRBD1	CASSIIETGNEKLFF
TRBV19	TRBJ2-2	NA	CASSILNTGELFF
TRBV7-3	TRBJ1-6	NA	CASSLKDGPTSNSPLHF
TRBV9	TRBJ1-2	NA	CASSVDDTARGYTF
TRBV7-8	TRBJ2-7	NA	CASSLPNSYEQYF
TRBV30	TRBJ2-2	TRBD2	CAWNLRTSAIFTGELFF
TRBV12-3/TRBV12-4	TRBJ2-5	NA	CASSLASQETQYF
TRBV15	TRBJ1-5	NA	CATQPSVNLNQPQHF
TRBV5-6	TRBJ2-1	TRBD2	CASSFGAGGRGEQFF
TRBV20-1	TRBJ2-1	NA	CSAILRNEQFF
TRBV3-1	TRBJ2-1	TRBD2	CASSPGLAGLRFF
TRBV2	TRBJ2-3	TRBD2	CASSERTSSTDTQYF
TRBV9	TRBJ2-5	TRBD1	CASSVEGTGEETQYF
TRBV20-1	TRBJ1-5	NA	CSARGGIGDVAKQPQHF
TRBV13	TRBJ1-1	NA	CASSLGEAAFF
TRBV7-2	TRBJ1-2	NA	CASSLDPSNYGYTF
TRBV20-1	TRBJ1-2	TRBD1	CNAGQGQGGSTF
TRBV3-2	TRBJ2-3	NA	CASSQESSGGADTQYF
TRBV5-1	TRBJ1-2	TRBD1	CASSPGQGASNYGYTF
TRBV7-2	TRBJ1-1	NA	CASSTRRIGTEAFF
TRBV5-4	TRBJ1-4	NA	CASSLRAGHPNEKLFF
TRBV6-1	TRBJ2-7	NA	CASSAQGWGSYEQYF
TRBV30	TRBJ1-3	NA	CAWSTQGGNTIYF
TRBV28	TRBJ2-3	NA	CASRSLTGPTDTQYF
TRBV20-1	TRBJ2-2	NA	CSAQARENTGELFF
TRBV7-9	TRBJ2-7	TRBD1	CASSSGQGRYEQYF
TRBV12-5	TRBJ2-7	NA	CASGFYSYEQYF
TRBV6-2/TRBV6-3	TRBJ2-1	TRBD2	CASTLAGGPLGNEQFF
TRBV5-6	TRBJ1-6	NA	CASSLMSGDDGDSPLHF
TRBV10-3	TRBJ2-1	NA	CATEAGSVDEQFF
TRBV19	TRBJ1-2	NA	CASSRGNYGYTF
TRBV20-1	TRBJ2-1	TRBD2	CSARTSGSSYNEQFF
TRBV5-6	TRBJ1-6	NA	CASSLDTGRNSPLHF
TRBV3-1	TRBJ2-7	TRBD1	CASTKGQDYEQYF
TRBV5-5	TRBJ2-3	TRBD2	CASSLVAGERDTQYF
TRBV6-5	TRBJ2-7	TRBD1	CASSQDRELYEQYF
TRBV20-1	TRBJ1-2	NA	CSARLTGLFGYGYTF
TRBV29-1	TRBJ1-2	NA	CSGGQPSGGYTF